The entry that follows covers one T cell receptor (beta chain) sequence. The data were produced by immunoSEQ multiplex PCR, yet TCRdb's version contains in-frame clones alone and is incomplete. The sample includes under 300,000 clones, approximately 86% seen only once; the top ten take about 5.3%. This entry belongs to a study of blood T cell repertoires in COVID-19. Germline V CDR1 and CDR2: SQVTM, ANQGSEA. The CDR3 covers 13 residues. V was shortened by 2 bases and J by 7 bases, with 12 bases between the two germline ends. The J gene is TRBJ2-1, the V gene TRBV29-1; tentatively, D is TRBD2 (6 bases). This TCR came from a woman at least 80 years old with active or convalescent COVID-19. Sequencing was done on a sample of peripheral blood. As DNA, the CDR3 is TGCAGCGTTGAAAGTCTAGCGCGGAATGAGCAGTTCTTC. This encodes CSVESLARNEQFF.